The subject of this entry is one T cell receptor (beta chain). This entry belongs to a study of memory CD4+ T cells and cytomegalovirus serostatus. The CDR3 has 15 amino acids. The assay was immunoSEQ multiplex PCR, and TCRdb's table has in-frame clones only and misses some. The table shows tens of thousands of clones, with around 80% occurring only once. Single viable CD3+CD4+CD8-CD45RO+ cells were sorted as the memory CD4+ T cells. The source is an adult in good health and CMV-seronegative. Sequencing was carried out using memory CD4+ T cells from blood. V usage is TRBV21-1 and J usage is TRBJ1-4. TRBV21-1 corresponds to a pseudogene. The CDR3 DNA reads TGTGCCAGCAGGACGGGCCCGGGTGGGGGGGAAAAACTGTTTTTT. This codes for CASRTGPGGGEKLFF.